These 23 T cell receptor beta chains were all obtained from the same sample, sequenced in a study of tumor-infiltrating lymphocytes in primary liver carcinoma (dated by TCRdb to 2017 to 2019). Without any cell sorting, total RNA and DNA were extracted together from around 20-30 mg of bulk tissue using the AllPrep DNA/RNA mini kit. TCRdb shows the sequencer as Illumina HiSeq 2500. Using a constant-region primer and ProtoScript II reverse transcriptase, TCRbeta-specific cDNA was reverse-transcribed from 500 ng total RNA. TCRbeta libraries were built with three nested multiplex PCR rounds, a slightly modified ARM-PCR procedure. The first two PCR rounds used multiplex TRBV1-TRBV30 forward primers with a Cbeta reverse primer, each for roughly 11 cycles. Clones were called with MiXCR by TCRdb after fastp trimmed the public reads at Q25, and only in-frame beta chains were retained. Rows are unified per CDR3 protein, each entry keeping the most common DNA and genes. Recorded for this sample are about 32,000 distinct CDR3 sequences; over 65% of them occurred a single time. Roughly a third of the sample is held by the ten biggest clonotypes.

Specimen: liver tumor tissue from sampling region 5. The sample's cell subset or site, from its label and the paper: tumor region T5, tumor centre. These receptors originate from a man aged 40-55 years with primary liver carcinoma and hepatitis B virus infection.

Worth noting for this clonotype: The junction does not match germline at one end; this may be a read error. The genes are TRBV6-2 or TRBV6-3 and TRBJ2-3; 8 positions agree with TRBD2. CDR1 and CDR2 from the germline V gene are MNHEY and SVGEGT. The CDR3 covers 17 residues. The CDR3 spells CANSYHPSGSSTDTQYF. The CDR3, as DNA: TGTGCCAACAGTTACCATCCTAGCGGGTCTAGCACAGATACGCAGTATTTT.

This clonotype was observed at least ten times. A read error may produce the germline difference seen at one junction end. The chain employs TRBV29-1 and TRBJ2-5, with TRBD2 identical over 8 bases. Germline V gene lookup returns CDR1 SQVTM and CDR2 ANQGSEA. This CDR3 is built from 11 residues. The CDR3 DNA reads TGCAGCGTTGAGGGACTAGAGGCCCAGTACTTC. It translates to CSVEGLEAQYF. Combining the CDR3 with reference TRBV29-1 and TRBJ2-5 gives the whole variable domain SAVISQKPSRDICQRGTSLTIQCQVDSQVTMMFWYRQQPGQSLTLIATANQGSEATYESGFVIDKFPISRPNLTFSTLTVSNMSPEDSSIYLCSVEGLEAQYFGPGTRLLVL.

In regard to this clonotype: Here the CDR3 omits its conserved ending phenylalanine or tryptophan, so a read error is the likely source. The chain joins TRBV11-2 to TRBJ2-7; no firm D call. V shed 6 bases and J shed 2 bases, with 11 bases lying between them. The CDR3 length is 13 residues. Germline V gene data show CDR1 as SGHAT and CDR2 as FQNNGV. The CDR3 reads CASSASVTYEQYL. The CDR3 nucleotides are TGTGCCAGCAGTGCATCAGTAACCTACGAGCAGTACTTA.

This clonotype was counted at least ten times. The chain links TRBV6-1 to TRBJ1-2; D ambiguous. The V end lost 0 bases, the J end lost 5 bases, and 10 bases lay between the germline ends. CDR1 is MNHNS, CDR2 SASEGT, per germline. CDR3 length equals 14 residues. The CDR3 protein is CASSEASRTYGYTF. The CDR3 nucleotides are TGTGCCAGCAGTGAAGCGAGCAGGACTTATGGCTACACCTTC.

Note on this clonotype: The conserved final phenylalanine or tryptophan is absent from the CDR3, which likely points to a read error. V gene TRBV12-3 or TRBV12-4 combines with J gene TRBJ2-5; TRBD2 might be the D (6 bases). The CDR3 extends over 13 amino acids. In DNA form, the CDR3 reads TGTACTAGCAGTTTAACGGTTGGGGGGACCCAGTACCTC. Translation: CTSSLTVGGTQYL.

About this clonotype itself: One end of the junction does not line up with germline, which may come from a read error. The V and J genes are TRBV4-1 and TRBJ2-1; TRBD1 matches 11 bases. The CDR3 spans 15 residues. Germline V gene sequence: CDR1 MGHRA, CDR2 YSYEKL. CDR3 nucleotide sequence: TGCACCAGCAGCTTAGGACAGGGGGCGGTTGGTGAGCAGTTCTTC. Amino acids: CTSSLGQGAVGEQFF.

On this clonotype itself: Just one base apart from a much larger clone, this may be a read error. This sequence joins TRBV30 and TRBJ2-7; D uncertain. The germline V gene has CDR1 GTSNPN and CDR2 SVGIG (reference sequence). The CDR3 spans 13 residues. Trimming stripped 2 bases from V and 3 bases from J, with 11 bases between. The CDR3 is CAWSLGMGYEQYF. The DNA for the CDR3 is TGTGCCTGGAGTTTAGGCATGGGCTACGAGCAGTACTTC.

This clonotype was found once. This CDR3 is missing its conserved last phenylalanine or tryptophan, likely due to a read error. The chain couples TRBV4-1 to TRBJ2-3; maybe TRBD1 (5 bases). The CDR3 runs 18 residues. Germline V gene sequence: CDR1 MGHRA, CDR2 YSYEKL. The CDR3 here is CSSSRDRQGWVAAGTQYL. In DNA form, the CDR3 reads TGCTCCAGCAGCCGAGATCGGCAGGGCTGGGTTGCCGCAGGTACGCAGTATCTT.

As for this clonotype: No conserved phenylalanine or tryptophan is present at the end of the CDR3, so a read error is the likely explanation. This chain uses TRBV29-1 with TRBJ2-5, with D possibly matching TRBD1 (6 bases). Germline V gene sequence: CDR1 SQVTM, CDR2 ANQGSEA. The CDR3 contains 14 residues. With 8 bases removed from V and 4 bases from J, the gap between germline ends came to 20 bases. The CDR3 reads CSYWPNRVIETQYL. In DNA form, the CDR3 reads TGCAGCTATTGGCCGAACAGGGTCATAGAGACCCAGTACTTG.

In the case of this clonotype: One junction end disagrees with the germline gene, perhaps due to a read error. The V and J genes are TRBV6-5 and TRBJ2-3, with a possible D match to TRBD1 (6 bases). Germline-derived CDR1 and CDR2 are MNHEY and SVGAGI. The CDR3 sequence is 15 residues long. The CDR3 loop reads CASSYFHPWTDTQYF. CDR3 DNA sequence: TGTGCCAGCAGTTACTTCCATCCATGGACAGATACGCAGTATTTC.

On this clonotype: A read error may be the cause here, since a much bigger clone is one base away. The chain couples TRBV2 to TRBJ2-1; D might be TRBD1 (6 bases). The V end was cut by 4 bases, the J end by 12 bases, with 16 bases between. The CDR3 contains 13 residues. The V gene's germline CDR1 is SNHLY and CDR2 FYNNEI. In nucleotides, the CDR3 is TGTGCCAGCAGTGTAAGGGACCGAGGGGGGCAGTTCTTC. Encoded protein: CASSVRDRGGQFF. Variable domain in full (rest from reference TRBV2 and TRBJ2-1): EPEVTQTPSHQVTQMGQEVILRCVPISNHLYFYWYRQILGQKVEFLVSFYNNEISEKSEIFDDQFSVERPDGSNFTLKIRSTKLEDSAMYFCASSVRDRGGQFFGPGTRLTVL.

This clonotype was seen a handful of times. The conserved final phenylalanine or tryptophan is absent from the CDR3, which likely points to a read error. The V gene is TRBV29-1, the J gene TRBJ1-1; D is perhaps TRBD1 (6 bases). Germline CDR1 and CDR2: SQVTM and ANQGSEA. CDR3 length equals 14 residues. CDR3 bases: TGCAGCGTTGTAGTGACAGGAATGAACATTGAAGCTTTCTCT. Amino acid sequence: CSVVVTGMNIEAFS.

Points on this clonotype: At one end the junction does not follow the germline gene, possibly because of a read error. The chain employs TRBV12-3 or TRBV12-4 and TRBJ2-1, with 13 bases matching TRBD2. This CDR3 comprises 16 residues. This CDR3 reads CSSSPAGTSGIEEQFF. The CDR3, as DNA: TGTTCCAGTAGTCCAGCTGGGACTAGCGGGATCGAGGAGCAGTTCTTC.

To note about this clonotype: A read error may account for a junction end that differs from germline. This rearrangement joins TRBV10-3 to TRBJ1-5; no clear D gene. Looked up from germline, CDR1 is ENHRY and CDR2 is SYGVKD. The CDR3 is 14 residues long. DNA for the CDR3: TGTGCCATCAGTGAGTATGAGGGCTATCAGTCCCAGCACTTT. Translated, it gives CAISEYEGYQSQHF.

By share, this clonotype ranks as medium-sized. The genes are TRBV4-1 and TRBJ1-3; D is uncertain. The CDR3 spans 16 residues. Germline V gene data show CDR1 as MGHRA and CDR2 as YSYEKL. V gave up 3 bases and J gave up 3 bases, with 15 bases separating them. The CDR3 sequence is CASSQSNGLYGNTIYF. DNA of the CDR3: TGCGCCAGCAGCCAGAGTAACGGATTGTATGGAAACACCATATATTTT.

This clonotype was detected many times. Just one base apart from a much larger clone, this may be a read error. The V and J genes are TRBV12-3 or TRBV12-4 and TRBJ2-7; D call uncertain. The CDR3 extends over 11 amino acids. The CDR3, as DNA: TGTGCCAGCTCCCTCGGCGCAGAGCGGTACTTC. Translation gives CASSLGAERYF.

This clonotype occurred once. One junction end disagrees with the germline gene, perhaps due to a read error. The genes are TRBV12-3 or TRBV12-4 and TRBJ2-1; 12 nucleotides agree with TRBD2. There are 14 residues in the CDR3. This CDR3 is CVSSPRTSGDEQFF. CDR3 DNA sequence: TGTGTCAGCAGTCCCCGGACTAGCGGGGATGAGCAGTTCTTC.

This clonotype is a singleton in its sample. The chain uses TRBV5-6 and TRBJ2-1; D may be TRBD1 or TRBD2 (5 bases each). This CDR3 contains 19 residues. The germline V gene encodes CDR1 SGHDT and CDR2 YYEEEE. Trimming removed 4 bases from V and 0 bases from J, with 23 bases in between. This chain's CDR3 is CASSSPARGSVSSYNEQFF. The CDR3 DNA reads TGTGCCAGCAGCAGCCCAGCTCGGGGCAGTGTAAGCTCCTACAATGAGCAGTTCTTC.

Comments on this clonotype: This likely comes from a read error, as the CDR3 has no conserved phenylalanine or tryptophan at its end. The rearrangement uses TRBV11-1 and TRBJ2-5, with D perhaps TRBD1 (7 bases). This CDR3 contains 14 residues. Per the germline V gene, CDR1 is SGHAT and CDR2 is FQDESV (reference sequence). V was cut by 6 bases and J by 5 bases, with 16 bases left in between. The CDR3 sequence is CASSGQGEVETQYL. Here the CDR3 DNA reads TGTGCCAGCAGTGGGCAGGGGGAGGTGGAGACCCAGTACTTG.

To note about this clonotype: The junction shows a germline mismatch at one end, possibly a read error. J is TRBJ2-7 and V is TRBV6-6; the match to TRBD1 covers 8 bases. The CDR3 consists of 16 residues. Germline V lookup: CDR1 MNHNY, CDR2 SVGAGI (reference sequence). The CDR3 loop reads CASSKTGQVFSYVQYF. The CDR3 region has the DNA TGTGCCAGCAGCAAAACGGGACAGGTATTCTCCTACGTGCAGTACTTC.

This clonotype was observed a handful of times. The junction departs from the called germline gene at one end, perhaps through a read error. The rearrangement links TRBV10-3 to TRBJ1-5; no clear D. The CDR3 extends over 14 amino acids. Germline V CDR1 and CDR2: ENHRY, SYGVKD. DNA of the CDR3: TGTACCATCAGTGAGTATGAGGGTGATCAGCCCCGGCATTTT. Translated: CTISEYEGDQPRHF.

A note on this clonotype: Without the conserved terminal phenylalanine or tryptophan, this CDR3 likely stems from a read error. The DNA is omitted, as the CDR3 cannot be located on it reliably, and the CDR3 follows TCRdb's listing. The chain has TRBV10-1 and TRBJ2-2; the DNA was not used to check the table's D call, TRBD1. Germline values: CDR1 WNHNN, CDR2 SYGVQD (reference sequence). From its first to its last residue, the CDR3 has 16 amino acids. The CDR3 sequence is CASSERTRTPAGEMFS.

Regarding this clonotype: Possible read error: a much larger clone is one base away. In nucleotides, the CDR3 is TGTGCCAGCAACACGGGACAGGGGCATAATCCACCCCTCCACTTT. Translation gives CASNTGQGHNPPLHF. The chain employs TRBV5-4 and TRBJ1-6; 10 bases are a match to TRBD1. Germline CDR1 reads SGHNT; CDR2 reads YYREEE (reference sequence). This CDR3 spans 15 amino acids. Full variable domain (outside the CDR3, taken from reference TRBV5-4 and TRBJ1-6): ETGVTQSPTHLIKTRGQQVTLRCSSQSGHNTVSWYQQALGQGPQFIFQYYREEENGRGNFPPRFSGLQFPNYSSELNVNALELDDSALYLCASNTGQGHNPPLHFGNGTRLTVT.